The clone carrying this T cell receptor (beta chain) came up a few times. This entry belongs to a study of blood T cell repertoires in COVID-19. Turning to the study itself: T cells, B-cell-depleted T cells, or PBMCs supplied cDNA or gDNA.

The data were produced by immunoSEQ multiplex PCR, yet TCRdb's version contains in-frame clones alone and is incomplete. Among under 250,000 clones listed, around 84% were seen once. Participants were aged about 18 to 89 years from about two dozen US areas. Assignment of participants to cohorts was predicated upon participant-reported clinical history. The CDR3 totals 16 residues. V lost 2 bases, J lost 5 bases, and 10 bases stayed unmatched. Germline CDR1 and CDR2: SGHNT and YYREEE (reference sequence). The sequenced sample consisted of PBMCs or T cells enriched from blood (not recorded which). This chain joins TRBV5-4 and TRBJ2-5, with 9 bases lining up with TRBD1. This TCR was sampled from a man aged 25 to 40 with acute COVID-19. The CDR3 protein is CASSLPLGQGGETQYF. CDR3 sequence (DNA): TGTGCCAGCAGCTTACCTTTGGGACAGGGCGGGGAGACCCAGTACTTC.